Listed here are 23 T cell receptor beta chains from one sample, sequenced in a study of blood T cell repertoires in COVID-19. Sequencing used immunoSEQ multiplex PCR; TCRdb keeps in-frame clones, though not all of them. Of under 20,000 clones in the sample, nearly 90% were seen once. Sequences were obtained from peripheral blood. These receptors were collected from a human donor with active COVID-19. The donor label of this sample is uncertain.

The V gene is TRBV5-1, the J gene TRBJ2-5, with TRBD1 matching over 7 bases. V shed 4 bases, J shed 1 base, and the junction held 10 bases outside the gene matches. The CDR3 runs 16 residues. Germline V gene sequence: CDR1 SGHRS, CDR2 YFSETQ. In DNA, the CDR3 is TGCGCCAGCAGCCTATCCGGACAGGCCCCCCAAGAGACCCAGTACTTC. This encodes CASSLSGQAPQETQYF.

This clone was detected once. This rearrangement joins TRBV19 to TRBJ1-1, with 11 bases lining up with TRBD1. The CDR3 has 15 residues. Germline CDR1 and CDR2: LNHDA and SQIVND (reference sequence). With V trimmed by 7 bases and J by 6 bases, 10 bases remained unmatched. The CDR3 nucleotides are TGTGCCAGTAAAAGGGACAGGGGGATAATAGCTGAAGCTTTCTTT. This gives the protein CASKRDRGIIAEAFF.

V usage is TRBV29-1 and J usage is TRBJ2-7; D possibly corresponds to TRBD1 (6 bases). The CDR3 has 11 amino acids. Germline loops: CDR1 SQVTM, CDR2 ANQGSEA. V lost 5 bases and J lost 7, with 12 bases in between. The DNA for the CDR3 is TGCAGCGTTCTTACAGGGTTAGAGCAGTACTTC. Protein product: CSVLTGLEQYF.

This clone was recorded once. The CDR3 nucleotides read TGTGCCAGCAGCCGTGACAAGCAAGAGACCCAGTACTTC. Translating it yields CASSRDKQETQYF. V usage is TRBV13 and J usage is TRBJ2-5; D is undetermined. The V and J ends lost 5 bases and 2 bases respectively, with 9 bases between them. CDR3 length: 13 amino acids. Germline-derived CDR1 and CDR2 are PRHDT and FYEKMQ (reference sequence).

CDR3 nucleotide sequence: TGTGCCAGCAGCCAACGGGGTAGCGGGAGTTGGGAGACCCAGTACTTC. This translates into CASSQRGSGSWETQYF. V usage is TRBV5-5 and J usage is TRBJ2-5; 9 positions match TRBD2. The CDR3 consists of 16 residues. Looked up from germline, CDR1 is SGHKS and CDR2 is YYEKEE (reference sequence). Losses at the gene ends were 4 bases for V and 5 bases for J; bases not matched to a gene: 12.

This chain joins TRBV27 and TRBJ2-3, with 12 bases matching TRBD2. The V gene end was trimmed by 6 bases and the J gene end by 4 bases; junction bases not matched to a gene: 11. CDR3 length: 17 amino acids. CDR1 is MNHEY, CDR2 SMNVEV, per germline (reference sequence). The CDR3: CASSRLAGVSLSDTQYF. For the CDR3, the DNA is TGTGCCAGCAGCAGACTAGCGGGAGTTTCACTTTCAGATACGCAGTATTTT.

This rearrangement joins TRBV11-3 to TRBJ2-2; 7 nucleotides line up with TRBD1. V lost 3 bases and J lost 4; bases outside the gene matches: 11. Germline-derived CDR1 and CDR2 are SGHNT and YENEEA. CDR3 length equals 17 residues. Here the CDR3 reads CASSFDPDRVGTGELFF. In DNA form, the CDR3 reads TGTGCCAGCAGCTTTGACCCAGACAGGGTTGGCACCGGGGAGCTGTTTTTT.

The chain is built from TRBV5-4 and TRBJ2-1, with 9 positions matching TRBD1. The junction had 7 bases not matched to a gene; V was cut back by 2 bases and J by 10 bases. The CDR3 consists of 14 residues. Germline CDR1 is SGHNT and CDR2 is YYREEE (reference sequence). In DNA, the CDR3 is TGTGCCAGCAGCTTCGACAGGGGGTTCTACGAGCAGTTCTTC. Protein: CASSFDRGFYEQFF.

The chain combines TRBV5-6 with TRBJ2-2; tentatively, D is TRBD1 (5 bases). CDR3 length: 16 amino acids. The V gene lost 2 bases and the J gene lost 3 bases, with 14 bases spanning the gap. Germline V lookup: CDR1 SGHDT, CDR2 YYEEEE. The CDR3 nucleotides are TGTGCCAGCAGCTTTTGGCAGGGTTACGACACCGGGGAGCTGTTTTTT. Protein product: CASSFWQGYDTGELFF.

The rearrangement joins TRBV28 to TRBJ2-1; 9 bases line up with TRBD1. The ends lost 2 bases at V and 2 bases at J; junction bases unmatched: 19. This CDR3 is 21 amino acids long. Germline values: CDR1 MDHEN, CDR2 SYDVKM. CDR3 loop: CASSLVGTGFFVSPAYNEQFF. The CDR3 nucleotides read TGTGCCAGCAGTTTAGTCGGGACAGGGTTTTTCGTTTCGCCCGCCTACAATGAGCAGTTCTTC.

The V gene is TRBV29-1, the J gene TRBJ2-7; D may be TRBD1 (6 bases). V lost 6 bases and J lost 2, with 14 bases in between. The CDR3 covers 13 residues. The germline V gene has CDR1 SQVTM and CDR2 ANQGSEA. The CDR3 sequence is CSVSLQGTYEQYF. CDR3 in DNA: TGCAGCGTCTCCCTTCAGGGGACCTACGAGCAGTACTTC.

This clone occurred a few times. The rearrangement links TRBV18 to TRBJ1-1, with D unresolved. Germline V gives CDR1 KGHSH, CDR2 LQKENI. Trimming pared 0 bases from V and 1 base from J, leaving 6 bases between. The CDR3 loop spans 14 amino acids. CDR3 region: CASSPPRQNTEAFF. The CDR3 region has the DNA TGTGCCAGCTCACCACCTAGACAGAACACTGAAGCTTTCTTT.

The rearrangement links TRBV6-6 to TRBJ1-2; 8 nucleotides line up with TRBD1. The CDR3 totals 14 residues. CDR1 is MNHNY and CDR2 is SVGAGI in the germline V gene (reference sequence). The V segment lost 3 bases and the J segment 6 bases; nucleotides outside the gene matches: 6. CDR3 in amino acids: CASSYPGQEDGYTF. CDR3 DNA sequence: TGTGCCAGCAGTTATCCGGGACAGGAGGATGGCTACACCTTC.

This clone came up once. The V call is TRBV2, the J call TRBJ2-5; 10 bases line up with TRBD2. The junction had 11 bases not matched to a gene; V was cut back by 5 bases and J by 5 bases. Germline-derived CDR1 and CDR2 are SNHLY and FYNNEI. This CDR3 is built from 16 residues. The CDR3 is CASSLMTSGSWETQYF. The CDR3 region has the DNA TGTGCCAGCAGTCTCATGACTAGCGGGTCCTGGGAGACCCAGTACTTC.

This clone was found a few times. This sequence joins TRBV5-4 and TRBJ2-2; possibly TRBD2 for D (6 bases). The CDR3 covers 15 residues. V was cut by 1 base and J by 5 bases, with 12 bases left in between. CDR1 and CDR2 (germline): SGHNT, YYREEE (reference sequence). CDR3 nucleotides: TGTGCCAGCAGCTTGAGGCGGGAAGGTACCGGGGAGCTGTTTTTT. Amino acid sequence: CASSLRREGTGELFF.

The chain is built from TRBV9 and TRBJ2-7; D remains unclear. In germline, CDR1 is SGDLS, CDR2 YYNGEE. The V end lost 0 bases, the J end lost 7 bases, and 14 bases lay between the germline ends. The CDR3 is 14 residues long. The CDR3 coding sequence is TGTGCCAGCAGCGTAGCCCTATCTTCCCCGGAGCAGTACTTC. Amino acids: CASSVALSSPEQYF.

This chain links TRBV7-2 with TRBJ2-7; 9 bases agree with TRBD2. The CDR3 is made up of 13 amino acids. The germline V gene encodes CDR1 SGHTA and CDR2 FQGNSA. J gave up 6 bases and V 7 bases, and 7 bases lay outside the gene matches. CDR3 amino acids: CASNPSGKTEQYF. The CDR3 bases are TGTGCCAGCAACCCTAGCGGGAAGACCGAGCAGTACTTC.

The chain uses TRBV24-1 and TRBJ2-7, with a weak D call TRBD1 (6 bases). V lost 4 bases to trimming and J lost 5 bases, with 11 bases between them. CDR3 length: 13 residues. Germline CDR1 reads KGHDR; CDR2 reads SFDVKD. CDR3: CATSEGQRNEQYF. CDR3 sequence (DNA): TGTGCCACCAGTGAAGGACAGAGGAACGAGCAGTACTTC.

The chain links TRBV19 to TRBJ2-3; 8 nucleotides line up with TRBD2. The CDR3 has 13 residues. Trimming at V came to 5 bases and at J to 8 bases, leaving 6 bases not matched to a gene. Germline loops: CDR1 LNHDA, CDR2 SQIVND (reference sequence). The CDR3 DNA is TGTGCCAGTAGTGCGTCCGGGGGGGTTACGCAGTATTTT. This codes for CASSASGGVTQYF.

The genes are TRBV4-3 and TRBJ2-3, with 8 bases fitting TRBD2. This CDR3 has 17 residues. V trimming: 3 bases; J trimming: 5 bases; junction bases outside the gene matches: 13. Germline assignment: CDR1 LGHNA and CDR2 YSLEER. CDR3 sequence: CASSQAITGGARDTQYF. CDR3 DNA: TGCGCCAGCAGCCAGGCAATCACGGGAGGGGCACGAGATACGCAGTATTTT.

V and J are TRBV27 and TRBJ2-1; the D gene is possibly TRBD2 (5 bases). CDR3 length: 12 residues. From germline, CDR1 is MNHEY and CDR2 SMNVEV (reference sequence). Deletions cut 3 bases from V and 5 bases from J, with 5 bases between. CDR3 in amino acids: CASSLRDNEQFF. The CDR3 bases are TGTGCCAGCAGTTTGCGGGACAATGAGCAGTTCTTC.

CDR3 loop: CASSYEYRENSPLHF. CDR3 nucleotides: TGCGCCAGCAGCTACGAATACAGGGAAAATTCACCCCTCCACTTT. The chain couples TRBV5-1 to TRBJ1-6, with D tentatively TRBD1 (6 bases). Trimming took off 3 bases at V and 7 bases at J, with 14 bases between the two ends. CDR1 is SGHRS, CDR2 YFSETQ, per germline. The CDR3 contains 15 residues.

This chain joins TRBV5-1 and TRBJ2-3, with TRBD2 identical over 9 bases. From germline, CDR1 is SGHRS and CDR2 YFSETQ. Trimming took 7 bases from V and 1 from J; bases not matched to a gene: 7. This CDR3 comprises 15 residues. The CDR3 here is CASSLAGVGTDTQYF. CDR3 in DNA: TGCGCCAGCTCTTTAGCGGGAGTGGGCACAGATACGCAGTATTTT.